The 3 T cell receptor beta chains below were found in one sample sequenced in a study of cytomegalovirus exposure and HLA in healthy donors. Vbeta (60) and Jbeta (13) primers were used in the PCR. Sequenced by immunoSEQ multiplex PCR; TCRdb stores in-frame clones only, minus some. This repertoire shows approximately 200,000 clones, around 85% found once; its top ten account for about 0.22%. The sequenced material came from PBMCs. The receptor source for this set is a girl aged 2 to 9 in good health and CMV-seronegative.

The V and J genes are TRBV27 and TRBJ1-2; 7 bases fit TRBD1. Germline CDR1 reads MNHEY; CDR2 reads SMNVEV (reference sequence). This CDR3 region has 16 residues. J gave up 4 bases and V 2 bases, and 10 bases lay outside the gene matches. In DNA, the CDR3 is TGTGCCAGCAGTTTAGCAGGGGGTGAAGACAGCTATGGCTACACCTTC. Translating gives CASSLAGGEDSYGYTF.

This clone came up once. This CDR3 is missing its conserved last phenylalanine or tryptophan, likely due to a read error. This chain joins TRBV11-2 and TRBJ1-1; a possible D gene is TRBD1 (6 bases). The CDR3 totals 14 residues. Trimming removed 0 bases from V and 4 bases from J, with 9 bases in between. The germline CDR1 and CDR2 sequences are SGHAT and FQNNGV. CDR3 nucleotides: TGTGCCAGCAGCTTAGATAGGGGGGGCACTGAAGCTTTCCTT. This sequence encodes CASSLDRGGTEAFL.

This clone was detected only a few times. The DNA of the CDR3 is TGTGCCAGCAGTGGAGATAGCACAGATACGCAGTATTTT. Translating it yields CASSGDSTDTQYF. The chain employs TRBV6-1 and TRBJ2-3; D unresolved. V dropped 4 bases and J dropped 0 bases, with 5 bases sitting between them. The V gene's germline CDR1 is MNHNS and CDR2 SASEGT. This CDR3 contains 13 residues.